The source of this T cell receptor (beta chain) is a study of T cell responses to AZD1222 COVID-19 vaccine. This CDR3 has 14 amino acids. Germline V gene data show CDR1 as SNHLY and CDR2 as FYNNEI. Trimming pared 6 bases from V and 4 bases from J, leaving 16 bases between. Broader study findings: Vaccine-associated CD4 TCRs spanned spike, dominant at 160-218 and 743-854.

Libraries were prepared by immunoSEQ multiplex PCR; TCRdb keeps only in-frame clonotypes and omits some of them. Of 150,000 to 200,000 clones detected, approximately 90% appear once; the ten largest clones hold approximately 2.8%. For this clone: The antigen is not known.

The clonotype was recovered from an adult in good health. The sample consisted of peripheral blood, taken on day 0 of AZD1222 vaccination. This sequence joins TRBV2 and TRBJ2-7; either TRBD1 or TRBD2 may fit D (6 bases each). CDR3 in DNA: TGTGCCAGCAGAGACCCCGGGGGCGGATACGAGCAGTACTTC. Its protein product is CASRDPGGGYEQYF.